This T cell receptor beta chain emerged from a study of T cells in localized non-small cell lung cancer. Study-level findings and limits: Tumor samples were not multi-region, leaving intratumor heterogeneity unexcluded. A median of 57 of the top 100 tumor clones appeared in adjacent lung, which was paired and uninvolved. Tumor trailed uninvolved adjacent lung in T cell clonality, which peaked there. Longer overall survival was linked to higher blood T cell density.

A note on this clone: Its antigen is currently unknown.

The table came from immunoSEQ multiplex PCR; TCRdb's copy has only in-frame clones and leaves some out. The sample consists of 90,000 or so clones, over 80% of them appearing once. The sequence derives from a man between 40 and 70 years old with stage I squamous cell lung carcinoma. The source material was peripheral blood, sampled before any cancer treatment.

Here the CDR3 DNA reads TGTGCCAGCAGCATAATGGGTCAGTTGAATGGCTACACCTTC. Its translation is CASSIMGQLNGYTF. The chain links TRBV2 to TRBJ1-2, with no clear D. The germline V gene encodes CDR1 SNHLY and CDR2 FYNNEI. The CDR3 spans 14 residues. Trimming removed 6 bases at V and 6 bases at J, with 17 bases between.